The present T cell receptor beta chain was sequenced within a study of blood T cells in healthy people across ages. The donors, aged 6 to 90, were healthy Caucasians from Russia. Total RNA amounts of at least 6 micrograms were extracted per sample. This clonotype was recorded at least ten times. For the second PCR, which ran for about 7 to 11 cycles, a sample-barcoded 5' primer and a J-beta primer mix were used. TCRdb ran MiXCR on the 5' RACE reads and lists one entry per CDR3 protein. The table includes around 870,000 distinct CDR3 sequences, 29% detected once. Per germline, CDR1 LGHNA and CDR2 YSLEER. The V end was cut by 1 base, the J end by 5 bases, with 11 bases between. This CDR3 region has 14 residues.

The source of this sequence is an elderly woman in good health. Sequencing was done on a sample of blood. The V and J genes are TRBV4-3 and TRBJ2-5; possible D gene TRBD1, 5 bases. CDR3 in DNA: TGCGCCAGCAGCCAAGCAGTAGGGGTGGAGACCCAGTACTTC. It encodes CASSQAVGVETQYF.